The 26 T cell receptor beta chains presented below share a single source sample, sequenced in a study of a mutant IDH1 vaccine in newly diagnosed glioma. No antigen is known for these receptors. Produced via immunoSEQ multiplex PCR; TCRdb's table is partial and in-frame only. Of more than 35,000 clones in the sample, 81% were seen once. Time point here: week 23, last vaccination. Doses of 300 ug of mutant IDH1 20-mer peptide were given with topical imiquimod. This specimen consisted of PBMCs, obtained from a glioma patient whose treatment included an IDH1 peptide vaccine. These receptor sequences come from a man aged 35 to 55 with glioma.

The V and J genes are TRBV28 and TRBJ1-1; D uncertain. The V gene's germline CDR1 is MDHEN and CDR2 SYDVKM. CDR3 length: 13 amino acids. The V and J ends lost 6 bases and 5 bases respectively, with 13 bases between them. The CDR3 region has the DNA TGTGCCAGCAGGAGAACAGTGAGGACTGAAGCTTTCTTT. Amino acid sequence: CASRRTVRTEAFF.

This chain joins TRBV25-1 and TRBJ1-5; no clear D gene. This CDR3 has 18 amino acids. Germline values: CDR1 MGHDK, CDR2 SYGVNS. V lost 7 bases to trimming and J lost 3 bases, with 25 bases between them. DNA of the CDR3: TGTGCCAGCAACCCGCATCCCAAATACCACCCTATCAATCAGCCCCAGCATTTT. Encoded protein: CASNPHPKYHPINQPQHF.

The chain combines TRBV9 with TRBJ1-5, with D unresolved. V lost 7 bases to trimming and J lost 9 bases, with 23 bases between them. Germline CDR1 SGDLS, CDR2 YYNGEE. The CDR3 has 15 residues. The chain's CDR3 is CASREVSAGMSPQHF. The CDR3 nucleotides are TGTGCCAGCCGTGAAGTGTCGGCCGGAATGTCGCCCCAGCATTTT.

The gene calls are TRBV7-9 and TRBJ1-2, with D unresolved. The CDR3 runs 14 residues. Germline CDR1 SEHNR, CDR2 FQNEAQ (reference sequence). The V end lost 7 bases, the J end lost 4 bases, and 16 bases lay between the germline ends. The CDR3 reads CASTLKAPGYGYTF. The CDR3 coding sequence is TGTGCCAGCACACTAAAGGCTCCTGGCTATGGCTACACCTTC.

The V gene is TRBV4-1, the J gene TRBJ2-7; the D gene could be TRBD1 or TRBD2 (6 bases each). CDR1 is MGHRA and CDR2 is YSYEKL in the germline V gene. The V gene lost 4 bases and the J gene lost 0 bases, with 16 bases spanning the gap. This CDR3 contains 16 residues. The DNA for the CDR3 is TGCGCCAGCAGCCTTAGAGGGGGACTCATCTCCTACGAGCAGTACTTC. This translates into CASSLRGGLISYEQYF.

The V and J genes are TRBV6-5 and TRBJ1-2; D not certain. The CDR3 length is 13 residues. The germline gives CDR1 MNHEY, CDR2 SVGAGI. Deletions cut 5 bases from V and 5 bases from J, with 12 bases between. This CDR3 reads CASSVTASYGYTF. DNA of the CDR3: TGTGCCAGCAGTGTGACGGCATCGTATGGCTACACCTTC.

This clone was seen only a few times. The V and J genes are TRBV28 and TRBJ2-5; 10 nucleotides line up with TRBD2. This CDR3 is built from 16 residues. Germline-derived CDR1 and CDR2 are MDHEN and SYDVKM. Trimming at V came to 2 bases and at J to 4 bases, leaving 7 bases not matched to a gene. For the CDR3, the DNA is TGTGCCAGCAGTTTAACCGGGCTAGCGGGAGCAGAGACCCAGTACTTC. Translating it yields CASSLTGLAGAETQYF.

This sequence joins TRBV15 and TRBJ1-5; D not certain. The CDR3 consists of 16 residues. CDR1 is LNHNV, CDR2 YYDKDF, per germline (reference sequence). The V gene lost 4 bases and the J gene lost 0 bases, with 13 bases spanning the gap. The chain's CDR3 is CATSTRIGYSNQPQHF. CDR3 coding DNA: TGTGCCACCAGCACCCGGATTGGGTATAGCAATCAGCCCCAGCATTTT. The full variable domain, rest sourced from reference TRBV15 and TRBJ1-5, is DAMVIQNPRYQVTQFGKPVTLSCSQTLNHNVMYWYQQKSSQAPKLLFHYYDKDFNNEADTPDNFQSRRPNTSFCFLDIRSPGLGDTAMYLCATSTRIGYSNQPQHFGDGTRLSIL.

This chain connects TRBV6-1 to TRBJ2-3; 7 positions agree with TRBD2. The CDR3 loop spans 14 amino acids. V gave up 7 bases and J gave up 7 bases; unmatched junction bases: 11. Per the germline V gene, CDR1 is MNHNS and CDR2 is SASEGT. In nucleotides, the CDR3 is TGTGCCAGCACAGTCGGACTAGTATCGTATACGCAGTATTTT. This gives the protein CASTVGLVSYTQYF.

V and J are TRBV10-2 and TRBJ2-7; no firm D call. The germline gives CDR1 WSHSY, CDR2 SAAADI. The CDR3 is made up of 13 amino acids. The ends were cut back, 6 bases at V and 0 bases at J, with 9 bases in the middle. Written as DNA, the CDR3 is TGCGCCAGCAGACACCCGATCTCCTACGAGCAGTACTTC. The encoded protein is CASRHPISYEQYF.

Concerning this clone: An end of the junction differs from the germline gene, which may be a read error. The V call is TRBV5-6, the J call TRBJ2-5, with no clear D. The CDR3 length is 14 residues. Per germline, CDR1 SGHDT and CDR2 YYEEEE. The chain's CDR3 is CASSLDVNQETQYF. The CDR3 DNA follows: TGTGCCAGCAGCTTGGATGTGAACCAGGAGACCCAGTACTTC.

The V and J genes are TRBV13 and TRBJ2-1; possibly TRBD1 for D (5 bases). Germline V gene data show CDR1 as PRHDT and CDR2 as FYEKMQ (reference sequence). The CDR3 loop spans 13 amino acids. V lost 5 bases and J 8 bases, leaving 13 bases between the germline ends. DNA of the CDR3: TGTGCCAGCAGCCCTCCGTCAGGGCATGAGCAGTTCTTC. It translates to CASSPPSGHEQFF.

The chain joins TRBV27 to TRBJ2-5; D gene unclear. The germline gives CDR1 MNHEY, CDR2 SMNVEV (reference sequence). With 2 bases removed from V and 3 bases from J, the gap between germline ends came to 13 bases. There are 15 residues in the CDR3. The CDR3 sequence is CASSLGFPRKETQYF. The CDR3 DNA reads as TGTGCCAGCAGTTTAGGTTTCCCCCGGAAAGAGACCCAGTACTTC.

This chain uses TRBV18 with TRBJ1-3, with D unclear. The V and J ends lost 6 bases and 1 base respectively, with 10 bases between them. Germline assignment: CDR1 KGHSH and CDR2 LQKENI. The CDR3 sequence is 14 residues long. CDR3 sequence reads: CASSPNPSGNTIYF. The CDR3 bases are TGTGCCAGCTCCCCCAACCCGTCTGGAAACACCATATATTTT.

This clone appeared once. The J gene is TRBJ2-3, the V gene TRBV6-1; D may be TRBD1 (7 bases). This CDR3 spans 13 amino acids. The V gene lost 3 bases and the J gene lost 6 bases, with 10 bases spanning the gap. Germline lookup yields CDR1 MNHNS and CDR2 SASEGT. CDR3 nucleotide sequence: TGTGCCAGCAGTGAGGCAGGGGGGGATACGCAGTATTTT. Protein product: CASSEAGGDTQYF.

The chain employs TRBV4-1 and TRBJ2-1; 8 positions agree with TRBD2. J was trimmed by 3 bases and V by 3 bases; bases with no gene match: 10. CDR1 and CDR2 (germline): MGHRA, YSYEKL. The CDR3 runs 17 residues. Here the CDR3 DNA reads TGCGCCAGCAGCCAGGGTAGCGGGGTTAGATACTACAATGAGCAGTTCTTC. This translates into CASSQGSGVRYYNEQFF.

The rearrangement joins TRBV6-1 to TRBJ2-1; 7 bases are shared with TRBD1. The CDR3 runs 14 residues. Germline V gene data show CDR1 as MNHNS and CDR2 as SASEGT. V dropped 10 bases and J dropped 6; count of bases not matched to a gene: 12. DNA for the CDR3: TGTGCCATCAAACAGGGGCGGGCAGTCAATGAGCAGTTCTTC. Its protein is CAIKQGRAVNEQFF.

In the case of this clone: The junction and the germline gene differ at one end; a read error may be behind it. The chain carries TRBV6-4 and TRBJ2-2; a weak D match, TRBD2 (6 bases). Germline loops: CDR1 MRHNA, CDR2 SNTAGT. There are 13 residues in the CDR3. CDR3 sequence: CASSDSGTGGLFF. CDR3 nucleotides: TGTGCCAGCAGTGACTCGGGGACCGGGGGGCTGTTTTTT.

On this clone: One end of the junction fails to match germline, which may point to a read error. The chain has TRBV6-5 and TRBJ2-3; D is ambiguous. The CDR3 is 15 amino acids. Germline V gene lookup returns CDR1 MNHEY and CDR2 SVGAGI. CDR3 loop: CASSPRATSTDTQYF. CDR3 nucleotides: TGTGCCAGCAGTCCGCGCGCCACCAGCACGGATACGCAGTATTTT.

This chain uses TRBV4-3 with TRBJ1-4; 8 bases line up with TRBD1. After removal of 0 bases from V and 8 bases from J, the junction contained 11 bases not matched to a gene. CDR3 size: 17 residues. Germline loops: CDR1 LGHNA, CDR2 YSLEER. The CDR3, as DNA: TGCGCCAGCAGCCAAGATCCGTACAGGGGGGTCCGGGAAAAACTGTTTTTT. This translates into CASSQDPYRGVREKLFF.

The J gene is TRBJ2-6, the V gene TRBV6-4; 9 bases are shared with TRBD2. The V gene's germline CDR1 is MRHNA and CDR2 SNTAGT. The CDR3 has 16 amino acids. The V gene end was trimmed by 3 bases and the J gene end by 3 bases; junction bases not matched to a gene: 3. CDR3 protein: CASSERGGHGANVLTF. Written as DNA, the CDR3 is TGTGCCAGCAGTGAGCGGGGGGGACATGGGGCCAACGTCCTGACTTTC.

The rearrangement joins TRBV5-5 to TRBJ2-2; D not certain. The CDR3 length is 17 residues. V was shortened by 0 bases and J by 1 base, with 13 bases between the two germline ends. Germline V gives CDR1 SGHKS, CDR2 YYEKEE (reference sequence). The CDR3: CASSLEAARKNTGELFF. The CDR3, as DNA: TGTGCCAGCAGCTTGGAGGCAGCTAGGAAGAACACCGGGGAGCTGTTTTTT. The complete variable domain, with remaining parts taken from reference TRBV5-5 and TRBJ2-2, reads DAGVTQSPTHLIKTRGQQVTLRCSPISGHKSVSWYQQVLGQGPQFIFQYYEKEERGRGNFPDRFSARQFPNYSSELNVNALLLGDSALYLCASSLEAARKNTGELFFGEGSRLTVL.

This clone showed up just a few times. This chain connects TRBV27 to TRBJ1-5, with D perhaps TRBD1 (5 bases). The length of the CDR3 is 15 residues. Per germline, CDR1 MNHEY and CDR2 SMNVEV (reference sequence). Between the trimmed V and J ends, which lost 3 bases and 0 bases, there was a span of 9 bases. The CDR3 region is CASSFGAFSNQPQHF. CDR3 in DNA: TGTGCCAGCAGTTTTGGGGCCTTTAGCAATCAGCCCCAGCATTTT.

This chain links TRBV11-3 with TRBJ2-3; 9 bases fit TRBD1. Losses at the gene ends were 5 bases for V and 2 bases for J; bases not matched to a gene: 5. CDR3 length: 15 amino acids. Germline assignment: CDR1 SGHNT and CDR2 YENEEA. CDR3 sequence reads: CASSQGQGPTDTQYF. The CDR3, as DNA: TGTGCCAGCAGCCAGGGACAGGGTCCCACAGATACGCAGTATTTT.

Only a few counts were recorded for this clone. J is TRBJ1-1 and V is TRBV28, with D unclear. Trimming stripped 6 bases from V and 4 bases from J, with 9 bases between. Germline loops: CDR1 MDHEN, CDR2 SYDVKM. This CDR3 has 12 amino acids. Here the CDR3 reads CASRGGGTEAFF. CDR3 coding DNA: TGTGCCAGCAGGGGTGGAGGCACTGAAGCTTTCTTT.

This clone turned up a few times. In DNA form, the CDR3 reads TGTGCCAGTAGTATAACCTCCTTCACCTACAATGAGCAGTTCTTC. It specifies CASSITSFTYNEQFF. This sequence joins TRBV19 and TRBJ2-1; D is ambiguous. Germline V CDR1 and CDR2: LNHDA, SQIVND (reference sequence). This CDR3 comprises 15 residues. The ends were cut back, 2 bases at V and 2 bases at J, with 10 bases in the middle.